These 5 T cell receptor beta chains originate from one sample sequenced in a study of blood T cell repertoires in COVID-19. Assay: immunoSEQ multiplex PCR; the TCRdb copy retains only in-frame clones and omits some. The data hold about 32,000 clones, with 85% to 95% observed a single time. Sequencing was performed on peripheral blood. Receptors originate from a male donor with active COVID-19.

The genes are TRBV11-2 and TRBJ2-7; 9 bases line up with TRBD1. Germline CDR1 SGHAT, CDR2 FQNNGV. CDR3 length: 15 amino acids. V trimming: 1 base; J trimming: 3 bases; junction bases outside the gene matches: 4. DNA of the CDR3: TGTGCCAGCAGCTTAGCGCCGGGACAGGGCTACGAGCAGTACTTC. Amino acid sequence: CASSLAPGQGYEQYF. Drawing the rest from reference TRBV11-2 and TRBJ2-7, the complete variable domain is EAGVAQSPRYKIIEKRQSVAFWCNPISGHATLYWYQQILGQGPKLLIQFQNNGVVDDSQLPKDRFSAERLKGVDSTLKIQPAKLEDSAVYLCASSLAPGQGYEQYFGPGTRLTVT.

The J gene is TRBJ1-1, the V gene TRBV29-1; D remains unclear. Germline loops: CDR1 SQVTM, CDR2 ANQGSEA. V was pared by 8 bases and J by 4 bases, with 11 bases between. CDR3 length: 11 residues. The CDR3 DNA follows: TGCAGCCACAAGGCAGGCACTGAAGCTTTCTTT. Translating gives CSHKAGTEAFF.

By share, this clone ranks as medium-sized. This chain uses TRBV27 with TRBJ2-1; 7 nucleotides line up with TRBD1. CDR3 length equals 13 residues. Germline CDR1 and CDR2: MNHEY and SMNVEV (reference sequence). The V gene end was trimmed by 5 bases and the J gene end by 9 bases; junction bases not matched to a gene: 7. This chain's CDR3 is CASSPDRVFEQFF. The CDR3 DNA follows: TGTGCCAGCAGTCCAGACAGGGTCTTTGAGCAGTTCTTC.

V and J are TRBV24-1 and TRBJ2-1, with D uncertain. V dropped 2 bases and J dropped 7 bases, with 14 bases sitting between them. CDR1 and CDR2 from the germline V gene are KGHDR and SFDVKD. This CDR3 has 15 residues. The CDR3 bases are TGTGCCACCAGTGATTCGAAAACGACTCTTAATGAGCAGTTCTTC. It codes for CATSDSKTTLNEQFF.

The V call is TRBV27, the J call TRBJ2-3; 10 bases line up with TRBD2. CDR3 size: 15 residues. The V gene's germline CDR1 is MNHEY and CDR2 SMNVEV (reference sequence). V was pared by 6 bases and J by 3 bases, with 6 bases of the junction left unmatched. CDR3 in amino acids: CASRYSGGPTDTQYF. CDR3 DNA sequence: TGTGCCAGCAGATATAGCGGGGGGCCAACAGATACGCAGTATTTT.